The rows below give T cell receptor beta chains drawn from one sample of a study of T cell clones after liver transplantation. Produced via immunoSEQ multiplex PCR; TCRdb's table is partial and in-frame only. This table has about 47,000 clones, roughly 90% appearing once. Specimen: CD8+ T cells from blood, collected 12 months after liver transplant. These receptors were obtained from a human patient who received a liver transplant. Among the T cells, some may be from the graft donor. Both conserved end residues are part of each CDR3.

>TRBV27|TRBJ2-1
CASKRGRDEQFF
>TRBV28|TRBJ2-7
CASSSPPGLADGQQYF
>TRBV29-1|TRBJ2-2
CSVEDLGNTGELFF
>TRBV4-3|TRBJ2-2
CASSQDGEGNTGELFF
>TRBV7-9|TRBJ2-7
CASSLPGEYEQYF
>TRBV5-5|TRBJ2-7
CASSLGDSLYEQYF
>TRBV27|TRBJ1-2
CASTPGTGGGYGYTF
>TRBV6-6|TRBJ2-1
CASSYEGSAYNEQFF
>TRBV19|TRBJ2-1
CASSTSGSSYNEQFF
>TRBV7-7|TRBJ2-5
CASSFGFQETQYF
>TRBV14|TRBJ2-7
CASSQERPTGILYEQYF
>TRBV27|TRBJ2-7
CASSLSQGYEQYF
>TRBV7-6|TRBJ2-2
CASSHTGGANTGELFF
>TRBV28|TRBJ1-1
CASSLGFLMNTEAFF
>TRBV19|TRBJ1-5
CASSASTGVANQPQHF
>TRBV7-9|TRBJ1-1
CASSFSVNTEAFF
>TRBV19|TRBJ1-5
CASSIVGQGFYSNQPQHF
>TRBV5-1|TRBJ1-1
CASSLPRETEAFF
>TRBV6-4|TRBJ2-2
CASSEAGGGTGELFF
>TRBV27|TRBJ2-3
CASSLDRGTDTQYF
>TRBV30|TRBJ2-7
CASRPGGSYEQYF
>TRBV5-4|TRBJ2-5
CASSLFSAQETQYF
>TRBV30|TRBJ1-1
CAWSVHLDTEAFF
>TRBV2|TRBJ2-2
CASSEEPIAGGTTGELFF
>TRBV27|TRBJ2-7
CASGGGEQYF
>TRBV18|TRBJ2-1
CASSPTGLAGDMSSYNEQFF
>TRBV4-3|TRBJ1-3
CASSQDFSLTGNTIYF
>TRBV27|TRBJ1-2
CASSLGMGWGGYTF
>TRBV14|TRBJ2-5
CASSQDQRTSGRVVETQYF
>TRBV7-2|TRBJ2-7
CASSFSGGRSYEQYF
>TRBV28|TRBJ2-7
CASSLVRLEQYF
>TRBV19|TRBJ2-1
CASGNNEQFF
>TRBV28|TRBJ2-5
CASSFGLQETQYF
>TRBV6-1|TRBJ2-2
CASSEAGRKTGELFF
>TRBV19|TRBJ2-1
CASSIGGKSYNEQFF
>TRBV27|TRBJ2-3
CASSYTSGSTDTQYF
>TRBV6-1|TRBJ1-1
CASSVLIRGSNTEAFF
>TRBV7-6|TRBJ1-5
CASDREERQPQHF
>TRBV4-1|TRBJ1-2
CASRLGGDYGYTF
>TRBV6-1|TRBJ2-1
CASSGLSERGWGNEQFF
>TRBV27|TRBJ2-5
CASRKWETQYF
>TRBV6-5|TRBJ1-4
CASRKVGTNEKLFF
>TRBV21-1|TRBJ2-7
CASSNQDREGEQYF
>TRBV15|TRBJ2-7
CATSTTYRGSYEQYF
>TRBV9|TRBJ1-2
CASSVGTGGDSYGYTF
>TRBV7-9|TRBJ1-2
CASSRGGGYTF
>TRBV5-4|TRBJ1-5
CASSSDGLNQPQHF
>TRBV27|TRBJ2-2
CASSSGLAGWTGELFF
>TRBV1|TRBJ2-5
CTSSFLPRRTQETQYF
>TRBV11-2|TRBJ2-7
CASSLEGGFMREQYF
>TRBV27|TRBJ2-1
CASSSGTGFRQFF
>TRBV13|TRBJ2-5
CASSLARGGGETQYF
>TRBV4-3|TRBJ2-7
CASSQEQGSYEQYF
>TRBV9|TRBJ1-1
CASSAGNHEAFF